This T cell receptor beta chain appears in the sequencing data of a study of neoadjuvant anti-PD-1 for oral cavity cancer. Overall study: Patients mostly received three to four biweekly nivolumab doses at 3 mg/kg before surgery. Patients without progression got a fourth dose around day 43. Study conclusions and caveats: Non-responders to neoadjuvant nivolumab had significantly more clonal PBMC T cells than responders.

For this clone: No antigen is known for it.

Only in-frame clones appear in the TCRdb table, and some are missing; sequencing was by immunoSEQ multiplex PCR. The sample records about 32,000 clones, almost 80% being singletons. Time point meaning: after neoadjuvant nivolumab, at surgical resection. These newly diagnosed stage II-IVA oral cavity squamous cell carcinoma patients had no prior systemic or radiation treatment. Sequenced here: PBMCs, sampled after nivolumab (anti-PD-1) treatment. This TCR derives from a person aged 40 to 85 with oral cavity squamous cell carcinoma.

The CDR3 region is CASSLDSGNTIYF. The CDR3 bases are TGTGCCAGCAGCTTAGACTCCGGAAACACCATATATTTT. The chain has TRBV7-8 and TRBJ1-3; D is unclear. The CDR3 sequence is 13 residues long. V gave up 1 base and J gave up 4 bases, with 5 bases separating them. The V gene's germline CDR1 is SGHVS and CDR2 FQNEAQ.